A selection of T cell receptor beta chains follows, all from one sample in a study of cytomegalovirus exposure and HLA in healthy donors. The method was immunoSEQ multiplex PCR; TCRdb's version includes in-frame clones alone and lacks a portion of them. Of approximately 190,000 clones in the sample, approximately 85% are singletons; the top ten hold about 0.78%. The material sequenced was PBMCs. These receptors all stem from a woman aged 18-29 years in good health and CMV-seronegative. CDR3s include the opening cysteine and the closing phenylalanine or tryptophan. D genes are given only for firm matches. Size is stated for part of the rows, as once, few or many counts, or as a class when the clone is expanded.

abundance: -
v_gene: TRBV11-2
j_gene: TRBJ2-5
d_gene: -
CDR3nt: TGTGCCATCTGGGATTCAGGGCAAGAGACCCAGTACTTC
CDR3aa: CAIWDSGQETQYF

abundance: -
v_gene: TRBV10-3
j_gene: TRBJ1-4
d_gene: -
CDR3nt: TGTGCCATCAGTGAGTCGTTGGGGACACTAGTCTCAACTAATGAAAAACTGTTTTTT
CDR3aa: CAISESLGTLVSTNEKLFF

abundance: -
v_gene: TRBV5-8
j_gene: TRBJ2-2
d_gene: -
CDR3nt: TGTGCCAGCAGCTTGGGGGCGGGAACGAACACCGGGGAGCTGTTTTTT
CDR3aa: CASSLGAGTNTGELFF

abundance: -
v_gene: TRBV4-2
j_gene: TRBJ1-3
d_gene: -
CDR3nt: TGTGCCAGCAGCCGGGGGGGCTCTGGAAACACCATATATTTT
CDR3aa: CASSRGGSGNTIYF

abundance: few
v_gene: TRBV6-5
j_gene: TRBJ2-7
d_gene: TRBD1
CDR3nt: TGTGCCAGCAGGGACCCTGGGACAGGCAGTTACGAGCAGTACTTC
CDR3aa: CASRDPGTGSYEQYF

abundance: -
v_gene: TRBV6-1
j_gene: TRBJ2-5
d_gene: -
CDR3nt: TGTGCCAGCAGTGAAGTTGCGCAAGAGACCCAGTACTTC
CDR3aa: CASSEVAQETQYF

abundance: -
v_gene: TRBV11-2
j_gene: TRBJ2-2
d_gene: -
CDR3nt: TGTGCCAGCAGCCCTAACACCGGGGAGCTGTTTTTT
CDR3aa: CASSPNTGELFF

abundance: -
v_gene: TRBV5-1
j_gene: TRBJ2-5
d_gene: TRBD2
CDR3nt: TGCGCCAGCAGTGGCCTAGCGGGGGTCCAAGAGACCCAGTACTTC
CDR3aa: CASSGLAGVQETQYF

abundance: -
v_gene: TRBV27
j_gene: TRBJ2-5
d_gene: TRBD1
CDR3nt: TGTGCCAGCAGTACGGGAACAGGGGGCGCGGAACAGTACTTC
CDR3aa: CASSTGTGGAEQYF

abundance: -
v_gene: TRBV6-5
j_gene: TRBJ2-1
d_gene: -
CDR3nt: TGTGCCATTAGGACTGAATACAATGAGCAGTTCTTC
CDR3aa: CAIRTEYNEQFF

abundance: -
v_gene: TRBV29-1
j_gene: TRBJ2-1
d_gene: -
CDR3nt: TGCAGCGTTGACGAGAGCTCCTACAATGAGCAGTTCTTC
CDR3aa: CSVDESSYNEQFF

abundance: -
v_gene: TRBV29-1
j_gene: TRBJ2-7
d_gene: -
CDR3nt: TGCAGCGTTGAAGGGGGCGGGGGCCGTGAGCAGTACTTC
CDR3aa: CSVEGGGGREQYF

abundance: once
v_gene: TRBV27
j_gene: TRBJ2-7
d_gene: -
CDR3nt: TGTGCCAGCAGACAGGGAACGTCCGAGCAGTACTTC
CDR3aa: CASRQGTSEQYF

abundance: -
v_gene: TRBV28
j_gene: TRBJ1-2
d_gene: TRBD1
CDR3nt: TGTGCCAGCAGTTTACCTTGGACAGGGGGCTCCTATGGCTACACCTTC
CDR3aa: CASSLPWTGGSYGYTF

abundance: few
v_gene: TRBV28
j_gene: TRBJ2-1
d_gene: TRBD1
CDR3nt: TGTGCCAGCAGTTTACACAGGGGGCGCGGAAATGAGCAGTTCTTC
CDR3aa: CASSLHRGRGNEQFF

abundance: once
v_gene: TRBV7-6
j_gene: TRBJ2-1
d_gene: -
CDR3nt: TGTGCCAGCAGCTTACCGGCCGGGAATGAGCAGTTCTTC
CDR3aa: CASSLPAGNEQFF

abundance: -
v_gene: TRBV25-1
j_gene: TRBJ2-5
d_gene: -
CDR3nt: TGTGCCAGCAGTGTTGCAGGGGAAGAGACCCAGTACTTC
CDR3aa: CASSVAGEETQYF

abundance: -
v_gene: TRBV7-9
j_gene: TRBJ2-7
d_gene: -
CDR3nt: TGTGCCAGCAGCTTACAGGGTACCTACGAGCAGTACTTC
CDR3aa: CASSLQGTYEQYF

abundance: -
v_gene: TRBV4-1
j_gene: TRBJ2-7
d_gene: -
CDR3nt: TGCGCCAGCAGCCAAGACCCCCGTGGGGGGAACTCCTACGAGCAGTACTTC
CDR3aa: CASSQDPRGGNSYEQYF

abundance: -
v_gene: TRBV28
j_gene: TRBJ2-2
d_gene: TRBD2
CDR3nt: TGTGCCAGCAGTTGGGGAGGGCGGACCGGGGAGCTGTTTTTT
CDR3aa: CASSWGGRTGELFF

abundance: -
v_gene: TRBV6-1
j_gene: TRBJ2-5
d_gene: TRBD1
CDR3nt: TGTGCCAGCAGCCCGGAAGACAGGGGAGAGACCCAGTACTTC
CDR3aa: CASSPEDRGETQYF

abundance: -
v_gene: TRBV5-1
j_gene: TRBJ1-2
d_gene: -
CDR3nt: TGCGCCAGCAGCTTGTCGGCGGGAATGAACTATGGCTACACCTTC
CDR3aa: CASSLSAGMNYGYTF

abundance: -
v_gene: TRBV27
j_gene: TRBJ1-1
d_gene: -
CDR3nt: TGTGCCGGCAGTTTGGGGCAGATGGGCCCTGAAGCTTTCTTT
CDR3aa: CAGSLGQMGPEAFF

abundance: -
v_gene: TRBV10-3
j_gene: TRBJ2-3
d_gene: -
CDR3nt: TGTGCCATCAGTGCTGGCGGAAGCACAGATACGCAGTATTTT
CDR3aa: CAISAGGSTDTQYF

abundance: -
v_gene: TRBV27
j_gene: TRBJ2-7
d_gene: -
CDR3nt: TGTGCCAGCAAGCGTCAGGGGTCCTACGAGCAGTACTTC
CDR3aa: CASKRQGSYEQYF

abundance: -
v_gene: TRBV28
j_gene: TRBJ2-3
d_gene: -
CDR3nt: TGTGCCAGCAGTCCCCGATACCAGGGCCTTAACACAGATACGCAGTATTTT
CDR3aa: CASSPRYQGLNTDTQYF

abundance: -
v_gene: TRBV10-3
j_gene: TRBJ1-1
d_gene: -
CDR3nt: TGTGCCATCAGCGCTAGTACAGGGCTTGGGAACACTGAAGCTTTCTTT
CDR3aa: CAISASTGLGNTEAFF

abundance: -
v_gene: TRBV5-1
j_gene: TRBJ2-5
d_gene: -
CDR3nt: TGCGCCAGCAGCCGAACCCAGACAGCTAACCAAGAGACCCAGTACTTC
CDR3aa: CASSRTQTANQETQYF

abundance: few
v_gene: TRBV28
j_gene: TRBJ2-6
d_gene: -
CDR3nt: TGTGCCAGCAGTTTACAGGGGTTCCCTGGGGCCAACGTCCTGACTTTC
CDR3aa: CASSLQGFPGANVLTF

abundance: once
v_gene: TRBV19
j_gene: TRBJ2-2
d_gene: TRBD1
CDR3nt: TGTGCCAGTAGTCGGCCGACAGGGGGTGGCAACACCGGGGAGCTGTTTTTT
CDR3aa: CASSRPTGGGNTGELFF

abundance: -
v_gene: TRBV7-7
j_gene: TRBJ2-1
d_gene: TRBD2
CDR3nt: TGTGCCAGCAGCGAAGGGACTAGCGGGAGGAGCTCCTACAATGAGCAGTTCTTC
CDR3aa: CASSEGTSGRSSYNEQFF